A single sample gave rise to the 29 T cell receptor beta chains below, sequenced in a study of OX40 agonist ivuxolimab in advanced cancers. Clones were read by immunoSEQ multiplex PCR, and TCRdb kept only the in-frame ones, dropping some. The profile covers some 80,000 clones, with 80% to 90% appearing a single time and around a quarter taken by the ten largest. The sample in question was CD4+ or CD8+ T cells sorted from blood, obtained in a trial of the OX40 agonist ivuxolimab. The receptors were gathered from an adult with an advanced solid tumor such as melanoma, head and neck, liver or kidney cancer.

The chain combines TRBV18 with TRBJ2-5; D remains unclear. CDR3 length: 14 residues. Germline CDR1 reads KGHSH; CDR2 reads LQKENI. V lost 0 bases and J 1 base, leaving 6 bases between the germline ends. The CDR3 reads CASSPPSSQETQYF. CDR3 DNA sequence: TGTGCCAGCTCACCACCCAGTTCCCAAGAGACCCAGTACTTC. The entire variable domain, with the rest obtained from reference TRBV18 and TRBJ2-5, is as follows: NAGVMQNPRHLVRRRGQEARLRCSPMKGHSHVYWYRQLPEEGLKFMVYLQKENIIDESGMPKERFSAEFPKEGPSILRIQQVVRGDSAAYFCASSPPSSQETQYFGPGTRLLVL.

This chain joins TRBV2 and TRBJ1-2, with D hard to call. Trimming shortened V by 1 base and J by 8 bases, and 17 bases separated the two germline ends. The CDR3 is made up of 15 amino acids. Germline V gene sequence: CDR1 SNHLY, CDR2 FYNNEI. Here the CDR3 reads CASSEGGWGGRGYTF. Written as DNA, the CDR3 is TGTGCCAGCAGTGAAGGAGGATGGGGTGGTCGGGGCTACACCTTC. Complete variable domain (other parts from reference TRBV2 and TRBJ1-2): EPEVTQTPSHQVTQMGQEVILRCVPISNHLYFYWYRQILGQKVEFLVSFYNNEISEKSEIFDDQFSVERPDGSNFTLKIRSTKLEDSAMYFCASSEGGWGGRGYTFGSGTRLTVV.

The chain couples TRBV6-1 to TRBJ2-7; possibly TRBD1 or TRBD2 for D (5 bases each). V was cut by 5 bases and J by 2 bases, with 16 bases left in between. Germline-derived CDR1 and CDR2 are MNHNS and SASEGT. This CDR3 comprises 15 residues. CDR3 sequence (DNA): TGTGCCAGCAGTCCCGGGACGCAATCCCCCTACGAGCAGTACTTC. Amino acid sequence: CASSPGTQSPYEQYF.

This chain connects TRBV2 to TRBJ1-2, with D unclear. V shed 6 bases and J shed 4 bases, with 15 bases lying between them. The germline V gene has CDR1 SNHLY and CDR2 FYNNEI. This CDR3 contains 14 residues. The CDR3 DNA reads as TGTGCCAGCAGGGAAACGAGTCTCATCTATGGCTACACCTTC. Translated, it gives CASRETSLIYGYTF. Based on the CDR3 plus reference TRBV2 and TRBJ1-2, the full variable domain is EPEVTQTPSHQVTQMGQEVILRCVPISNHLYFYWYRQILGQKVEFLVSFYNNEISEKSEIFDDQFSVERPDGSNFTLKIRSTKLEDSAMYFCASRETSLIYGYTFGSGTRLTVV.

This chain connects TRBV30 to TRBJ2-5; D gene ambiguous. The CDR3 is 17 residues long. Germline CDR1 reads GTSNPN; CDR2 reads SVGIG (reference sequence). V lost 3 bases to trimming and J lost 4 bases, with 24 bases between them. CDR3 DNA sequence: TGTGCCTGGAGGGGCTTTACTGTGCAAGGGTGGGGAGAGACCCAGTACTTC. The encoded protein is CAWRGFTVQGWGETQYF.

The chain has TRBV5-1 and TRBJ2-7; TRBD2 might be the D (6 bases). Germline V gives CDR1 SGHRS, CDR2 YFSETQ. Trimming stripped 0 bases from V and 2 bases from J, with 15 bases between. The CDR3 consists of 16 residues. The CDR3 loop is CASSLVREGLPYEQYF. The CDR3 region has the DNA TGCGCCAGCAGCTTGGTACGAGAGGGACTCCCCTACGAGCAGTACTTC.

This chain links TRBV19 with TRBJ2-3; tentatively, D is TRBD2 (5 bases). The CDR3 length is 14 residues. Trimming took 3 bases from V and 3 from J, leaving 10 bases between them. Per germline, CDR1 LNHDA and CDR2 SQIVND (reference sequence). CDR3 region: CASSITRLTDTQYF. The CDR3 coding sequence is TGTGCCAGTAGTATTACGAGACTAACAGATACGCAGTATTTT.

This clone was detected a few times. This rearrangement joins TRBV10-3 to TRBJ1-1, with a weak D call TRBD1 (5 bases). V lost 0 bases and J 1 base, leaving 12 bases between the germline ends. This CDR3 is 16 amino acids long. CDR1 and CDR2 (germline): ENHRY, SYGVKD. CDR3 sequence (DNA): TGTGCCATCAGTGAGTCGGCAGGGAGTGAGAACACTGAAGCTTTCTTT. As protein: CAISESAGSENTEAFF.

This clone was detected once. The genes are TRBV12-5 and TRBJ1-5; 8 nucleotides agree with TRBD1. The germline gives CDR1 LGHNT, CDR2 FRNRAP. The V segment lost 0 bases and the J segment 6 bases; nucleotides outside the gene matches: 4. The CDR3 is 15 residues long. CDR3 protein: CASGLVGQGVQPQHF. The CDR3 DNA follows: TGTGCTAGTGGTTTGGTAGGACAGGGAGTTCAGCCCCAGCATTTT.

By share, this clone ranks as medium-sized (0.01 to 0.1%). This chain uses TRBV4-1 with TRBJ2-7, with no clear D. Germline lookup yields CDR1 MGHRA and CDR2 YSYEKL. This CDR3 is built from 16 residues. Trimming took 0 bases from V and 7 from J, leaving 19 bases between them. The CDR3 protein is CASSQESALERSEQYF. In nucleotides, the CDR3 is TGCGCCAGCAGCCAAGAATCGGCCCTCGAACGGTCTGAGCAGTACTTC.

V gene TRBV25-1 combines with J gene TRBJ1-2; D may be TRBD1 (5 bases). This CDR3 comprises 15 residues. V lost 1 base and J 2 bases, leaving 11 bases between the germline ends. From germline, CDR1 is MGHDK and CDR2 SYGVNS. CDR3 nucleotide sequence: TGTGCCAGCAGTGAATCGGGGGAGTCCAACTATGGCTACACCTTC. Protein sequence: CASSESGESNYGYTF.

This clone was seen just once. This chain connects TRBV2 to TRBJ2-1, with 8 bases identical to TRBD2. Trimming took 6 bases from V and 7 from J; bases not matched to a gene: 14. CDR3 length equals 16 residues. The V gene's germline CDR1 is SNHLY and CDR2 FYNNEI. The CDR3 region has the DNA TGTGCCAGCAGCGACAAGGAGAACGGGAGGGCGAATGAGCAGTTCTTC. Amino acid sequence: CASSDKENGRANEQFF.

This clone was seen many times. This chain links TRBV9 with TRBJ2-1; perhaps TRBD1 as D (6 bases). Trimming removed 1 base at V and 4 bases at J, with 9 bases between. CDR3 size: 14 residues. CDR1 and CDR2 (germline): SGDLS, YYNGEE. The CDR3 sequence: CASSVTTGYNEQFF. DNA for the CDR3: TGTGCCAGCAGCGTAACTACAGGGTACAATGAGCAGTTCTTC.

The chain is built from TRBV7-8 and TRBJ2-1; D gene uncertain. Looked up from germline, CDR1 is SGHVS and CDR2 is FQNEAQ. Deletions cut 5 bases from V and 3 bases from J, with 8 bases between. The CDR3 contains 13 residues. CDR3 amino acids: CASSPRIYNEQFF. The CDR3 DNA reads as TGTGCCAGCAGCCCGCGGATCTACAATGAGCAGTTCTTC.

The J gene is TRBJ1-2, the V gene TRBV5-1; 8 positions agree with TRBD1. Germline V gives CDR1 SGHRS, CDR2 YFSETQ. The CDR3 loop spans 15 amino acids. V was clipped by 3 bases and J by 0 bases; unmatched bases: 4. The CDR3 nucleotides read TGCGCCAGCAGCTCAAGGACAGGGTCTAACTATGGCTACACCTTC. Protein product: CASSSRTGSNYGYTF. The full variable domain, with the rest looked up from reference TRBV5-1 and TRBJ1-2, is KAGVTQTPRYLIKTRGQQVTLSCSPISGHRSVSWYQQTPGQGLQFLFEYFSETQRNKGNFPGRFSGRQFSNSRSEMNVSTLELGDSALYLCASSSRTGSNYGYTFGSGTRLTVV.

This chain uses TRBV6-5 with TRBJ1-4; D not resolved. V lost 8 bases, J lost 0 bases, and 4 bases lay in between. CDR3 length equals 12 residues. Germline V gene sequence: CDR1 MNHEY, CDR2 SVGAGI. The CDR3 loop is CASRATNEKLFF. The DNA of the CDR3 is TGTGCCAGCCGAGCAACTAATGAAAAACTGTTTTTT.

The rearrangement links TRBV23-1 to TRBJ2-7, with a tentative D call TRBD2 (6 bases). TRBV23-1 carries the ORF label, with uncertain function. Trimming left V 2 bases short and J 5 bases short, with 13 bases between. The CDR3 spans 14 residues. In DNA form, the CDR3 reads TGCGCCAGCAGTCAACTCGGGAGCCCAGACGAGCAGTACTTC. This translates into CASSQLGSPDEQYF.

As DNA, the CDR3 is TGTGCCAGCAGCCGGACTAGCGGCACAGATACGCAGTATTTT. It is translated as CASSRTSGTDTQYF. This sequence joins TRBV7-9 and TRBJ2-3; TRBD2 aligns across 9 bases. The germline CDR1 and CDR2 sequences are SEHNR and FQNEAQ (reference sequence). The CDR3 is 14 residues long. V trimming: 5 bases; J trimming: 1 base; junction bases outside the gene matches: 1.

CDR3 loop: CASSSRDRAYEQYF. In DNA, the CDR3 is TGTGCCAGCAGCTCCCGGGACAGGGCGTACGAGCAGTACTTC. V gene TRBV7-2 combines with J gene TRBJ2-7, with 9 positions matching TRBD1. Germline trimming cut 4 bases from V and 4 bases from J; bases unmatched to any gene: 5. Germline-derived CDR1 and CDR2 are SGHTA and FQGNSA. This CDR3 is 14 amino acids long.

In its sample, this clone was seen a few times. The CDR3 DNA reads as TGCAGCTTCGCTCAGGGTCCAGTCGGCACTGAAGCTTTCTTT. Its translation: CSFAQGPVGTEAFF. The chain carries TRBV29-1 and TRBJ1-1, with D maybe TRBD1 (5 bases). Looked up from germline, CDR1 is SQVTM and CDR2 is ANQGSEA. This CDR3 region has 14 residues. V lost 8 bases, J lost 4 bases, and 20 bases lay in between.

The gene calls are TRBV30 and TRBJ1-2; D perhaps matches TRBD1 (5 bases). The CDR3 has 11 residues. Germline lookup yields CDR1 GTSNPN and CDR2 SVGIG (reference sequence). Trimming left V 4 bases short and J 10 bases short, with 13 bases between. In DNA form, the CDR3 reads TGTGCCTGGACGGGGCGGACGGCCTACACCTTC. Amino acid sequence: CAWTGRTAYTF.

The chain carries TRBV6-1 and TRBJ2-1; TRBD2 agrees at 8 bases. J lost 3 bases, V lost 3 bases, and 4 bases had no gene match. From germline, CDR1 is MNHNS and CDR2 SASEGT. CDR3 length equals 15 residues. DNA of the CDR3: TGTGCCAGCAGTGAGGTACTAGCGGACTACAATGAGCAGTTCTTC. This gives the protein CASSEVLADYNEQFF.

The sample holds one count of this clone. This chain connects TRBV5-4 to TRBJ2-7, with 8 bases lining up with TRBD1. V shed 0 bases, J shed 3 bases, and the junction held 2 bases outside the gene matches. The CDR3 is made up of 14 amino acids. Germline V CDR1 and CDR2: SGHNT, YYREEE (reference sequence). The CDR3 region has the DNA TGTGCCAGCAGCTTGGGACAGGGGCTCTACGAGCAGTACTTC. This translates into CASSLGQGLYEQYF.

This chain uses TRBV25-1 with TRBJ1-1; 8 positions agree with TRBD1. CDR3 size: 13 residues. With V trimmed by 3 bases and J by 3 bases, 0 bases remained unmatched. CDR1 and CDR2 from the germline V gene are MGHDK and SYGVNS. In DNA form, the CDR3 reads TGTGCCAGCAGTGACAGGGGGCACACTGAAGCTTTCTTT. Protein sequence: CASSDRGHTEAFF.

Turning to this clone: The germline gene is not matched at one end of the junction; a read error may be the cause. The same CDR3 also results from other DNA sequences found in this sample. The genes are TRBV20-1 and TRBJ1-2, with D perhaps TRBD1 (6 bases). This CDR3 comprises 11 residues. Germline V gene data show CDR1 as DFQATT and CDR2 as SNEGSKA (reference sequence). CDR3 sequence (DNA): TGTAGTGCAGGGGACTGGTATGGCTACACCTTC. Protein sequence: CSAGDWYGYTF.

The CDR3 spells CASSPLAGIGEKLFF. CDR3 in DNA: TGTGCCAGCTCACCGCTGGCCGGGATCGGGGAAAAACTGTTTTTT. The V call is TRBV18, the J call TRBJ1-4; D is undetermined. Trimming took 3 bases from V and 8 from J, leaving 16 bases between them. Per germline, CDR1 KGHSH and CDR2 LQKENI. The CDR3 has 15 amino acids.

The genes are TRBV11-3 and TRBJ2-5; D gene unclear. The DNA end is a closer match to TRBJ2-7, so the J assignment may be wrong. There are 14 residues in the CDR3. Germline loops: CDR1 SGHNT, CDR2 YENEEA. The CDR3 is CASSQGQNSYEQYF. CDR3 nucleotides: TGTGCCAGCAGCCAAGGGCAGAACTCCTACGAGCAGTACTTC.

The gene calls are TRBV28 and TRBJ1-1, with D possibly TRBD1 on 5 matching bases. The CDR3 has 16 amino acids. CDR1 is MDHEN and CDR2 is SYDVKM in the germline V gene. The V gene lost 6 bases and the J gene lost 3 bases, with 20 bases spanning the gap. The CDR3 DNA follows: TGTGCCAGCAGCCAGATAGGGGTTCCCCGGGACACTGAAGCTTTCTTT. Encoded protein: CASSQIGVPRDTEAFF.

For the CDR3, the DNA is TGCAGTGTTACAGGGGATGGCTACACCTTC. Its translation is CSVTGDGYTF. The rearrangement links TRBV20-1 to TRBJ1-2; 7 bases are a match to TRBD1. The V gene's germline CDR1 is DFQATT and CDR2 SNEGSKA (reference sequence). This CDR3 is 10 amino acids long. Unmatched junction bases numbered 2, after V lost 7 bases and J lost 6 bases.